This TCR beta chain is from a study of OX40 agonist ivuxolimab in advanced cancers. About the study as a whole: Ivuxolimab was a fully human IgG2 agonistic monoclonal antibody targeting the costimulatory receptor OX40 (CD134). Of the approximately 50 dose-escalation patients, hepatocellular carcinoma was present in approximately 20, melanoma in around 15, renal cell carcinoma in 9 and head and neck cancer in 9. Intravenous ivuxolimab was administered to patients every 2 weeks at six dose levels: 0.01, 0.1, 0.3, 1.5, 3 and 10 mg/kg. Partial responses occurred in three dose-escalation patients: two with cutaneous melanoma and one with hepatocellular carcinoma. A male proportion of 75% to 85% and a mean age of 60 years, ranging from about 20 to 79, were recorded for the dose-escalation cohort. The paper describes the monotherapy dose-escalation part (N of about 50 patients) of the phase I trial of ivuxolimab. Patients were allowed to have had prior anti-PD-1, anti-PD-L1 or anti-CTLA-4 therapy, and more than 35% of the dose-escalation patients had been treated with checkpoint inhibitors. Peripheral TCRbeta sequencing was intended to test whether TCR sequence diversity was altered and clonal T-cell expansion was caused by ivuxolimab.

Concerning this clone itself: Which antigen it targets is not known. No much larger clone exists at a distance of one base, and base qualities are not known.

The germline V gene specifies SGHTA as CDR1 and FQGTGA as CDR2. The CDR3 starts with the cysteine, ends with the phenylalanine, and has 17 residues. The DNA shown is the 51-base CDR3, in frame from base 1. Between the V and J ends, shortened by 1 base and 4 bases respectively, the junction contains 17 bases. What the work shows at the level of the full study, not this receptor alone: The antigen specificity of the peripheral T cells that underwent clonal expansion was not determined. Clonal expansion of both CD4+ and CD8+ blood T cells was observed from baseline to week 6 at doses 0.1 to 3.0 mg/kg. After ivuxolimab, expanded clones were on average more numerous among CD8+ T cells than among CD4+ T cells. In partial responders in the 0.1-3.0 mg/kg groups, normalized peripheral clonal expansion was found to be among the lowest, especially among CD8+ T cells. Low levels of normalized T-cell clonal expansion were also shown by some nonresponding patients.

Patients with a history of autoimmune disease or receiving systemic immunosuppression were excluded from the trial. Peripheral blood for TCR sequencing was collected from all dose cohorts at baseline, on cycle 4 day 1, and on cycle 7 day 1. The samples were drawn from a first-in-human, open-label, multicenter phase I dose-escalation trial of ivuxolimab. The trial enrolled adults with locally advanced or metastatic head and neck squamous cell, hepatocellular, melanoma or renal cell carcinoma. Before TCR sequencing, CD4+ and CD8+ T cells were separately sorted from peripheral blood. Genomic DNA was isolated from the sorted cells so that the TCRbeta CDR3 region could be sequenced. TCRbeta CDR3 regions were sequenced using the immunoSEQ Assay. TCRdb stores this immuneACCESS table with in-frame sequences only. Part of the clones is absent; in the studies checked, under half of the shortfall reflects unresolved V genes, and no reason is known for the rest. The sample contains some 74,000 clones, roughly 82% of them found a single time. The top ten hold around 7% of the sample.

This sequence uses TRBV7-3 and TRBJ2-1; the D gene assignment is ambiguous. The receptor comes from an adult with an advanced solid tumor such as melanoma, head and neck, liver or kidney cancer. The starting material was CD4+ or CD8+ T cells sorted from blood, obtained in a trial of the OX40 agonist ivuxolimab. The DNA reads TGTGCCAGCAGCTTAAATTGGGCTCGGCTAGAATACAATGAGCAGTTCTTC. The encoded protein is CASSLNWARLEYNEQFF.